These 6 T cell receptor beta chains originate from one sample sequenced in a study of T cell responses to AZD1222 COVID-19 vaccine. Repertoires were generated with immunoSEQ multiplex PCR, while TCRdb's copy carries only in-frame clones and drops some. The sample has over 40,000 clones; nearly 85% are singletons. The sample was peripheral blood, taken on day 0 of AZD1222 vaccination. The receptor source for this set is an adult in good health.

The chain employs TRBV4-1 and TRBJ1-1, with unresolved D. Germline-derived CDR1 and CDR2 are MGHRA and YSYEKL. The germline V and J ends were trimmed by 1 base and 3 bases, with 15 bases remaining between them. The CDR3 contains 16 residues. As DNA, the CDR3 is TGCGCCAGCAGCCAAGTGCACATAATGATGTACACTGAAGCTTTCTTT. As protein: CASSQVHIMMYTEAFF.

This sequence joins TRBV10-3 and TRBJ1-4, with D possibly TRBD1 on 5 matching bases. This CDR3 comprises 15 residues. In germline, CDR1 is ENHRY, CDR2 SYGVKD. The germline V and J ends were trimmed by 4 bases and 8 bases, with 17 bases remaining between them. CDR3 coding DNA: TGTGCCATCAGTGCCGTTGGGCAGGGTGGGGAAAAACTGTTTTTT. Amino acid sequence: CAISAVGQGGEKLFF.

This rearrangement joins TRBV3-1 (or the pseudogene TRBV3-2) to TRBJ1-1; 7 bases agree with TRBD1. The germline CDR1 and CDR2 sequences are LGHDT and YNNKEL (reference sequence). Unmatched junction bases numbered 7, after V lost 3 bases and J lost 3 bases. The CDR3 runs to 15 residues. For the CDR3, the DNA is TGTGCCAGCAGCCAGGCCACAGGGGTCCACACTGAAGCTTTCTTT. Residues: CASSQATGVHTEAFF.

The V and J genes are TRBV11-2 and TRBJ2-1; TRBD2 might be the D (5 bases). CDR3 length: 11 residues. The V gene lost 1 base and the J gene lost 10 bases, with 5 bases spanning the gap. The germline V gene encodes CDR1 SGHAT and CDR2 FQNNGV. The CDR3 here is CASSLGGEQFF. As DNA, the CDR3 is TGTGCCAGCAGCTTAGGCGGGGAGCAGTTCTTC.

This clone was detected once. This chain connects TRBV15 to TRBJ2-5; 8 bases line up with TRBD2. CDR3 length: 15 amino acids. Losses at the gene ends were 1 base for V and 1 base for J; bases not matched to a gene: 2. Germline V lookup: CDR1 LNHNV, CDR2 YYDKDF (reference sequence). CDR3 nucleotides: TGTGCCACCAGCAGAGCAAGCGGGGGCCAAGAGACCCAGTACTTC. Translating gives CATSRASGGQETQYF.

This sequence joins TRBV30 and TRBJ1-1; tentative D call: TRBD1 (5 bases). The ends were cut back, 3 bases at V and 3 bases at J, with 8 bases in the middle. CDR1 GTSNPN and CDR2 SVGIG come from the germline V gene (reference sequence). CDR3 length: 12 residues. Here the CDR3 reads CAWSPRDTEAFF. CDR3 sequence (DNA): TGTGCCTGGAGCCCCAGGGACACTGAAGCTTTCTTT.